This TCR beta chain is from a study of identifying expanded T cells in peripheral blood. Collection occurred without any documented infections or immune events in donors. General observations from the study: Differentially abundant clones: approximately 1.3 between replicates, about 17 at 2 to 3 weeks, approximately 18 at four. Two-week clone count variance significantly increased as total template count grew.

Generated by immunoSEQ multiplex PCR, the TCRdb table keeps only in-frame clones and is missing some. The sample has about 82,000 clones; over 85% are singletons. The germline V gene encodes CDR1 SNHLY and CDR2 FYNNEI. V shed 4 bases and J shed 7 bases, with 5 bases lying between them. This CDR3 is 12 amino acids long. With respect to this clone: The antigen is unknown.

The sample taken for sequencing was blood. This receptor was identified in a person aged 18 to 70 in good health. The chain is built from TRBV2 and TRBJ1-6; D gene uncertain. As DNA, the CDR3 is TGTGCCAGCAGTGGTTCCAATTCACCCCTCCACTTT. This encodes CASSGSNSPLHF.